A selection of T cell receptor beta chains follows, all from one sample in a study of T cell responses to AZD1222 COVID-19 vaccine. Clones were read by immunoSEQ multiplex PCR, and TCRdb kept only the in-frame ones, dropping some. The sample carries some 150,000 clones, over 85% recorded once. The sample in question was peripheral blood, obtained on day 0 of MenACWY control vaccination. These receptors originate from an adult in good health. CDR3s include the opening cysteine and the closing phenylalanine or tryptophan. Each record gives: D gene, clone size, V gene, J gene, CDR3 protein, CDR3 DNA. A D gene is named only where the DNA matches it firmly. Rows may omit the clone size; those that give it use once, few, many or a size class.

d_call: TRBD2
clone_size: -
v_call: TRBV27
j_call: TRBJ2-3
cdr3_aa: CASSLRGEVDTQYF
cdr3_nt: TGTGCCAGCAGTTTACGGGGGGAAGTCGATACGCAGTATTTT

d_call: -
clone_size: -
v_call: TRBV19
j_call: TRBJ1-5
cdr3_aa: CASRLQTVPDQPQHF
cdr3_nt: TGTGCCAGTAGGCTACAGACAGTACCTGATCAGCCCCAGCATTTT

d_call: -
clone_size: -
v_call: TRBV19
j_call: TRBJ2-7
cdr3_aa: CASSIREGGYEQYF
cdr3_nt: TGTGCCAGTAGTATCCGAGAGGGCGGGTACGAGCAGTACTTC

d_call: TRBD1
clone_size: -
v_call: TRBV5-1
j_call: TRBJ1-5
cdr3_aa: CASSPGTGTSNQPQHF
cdr3_nt: TGCGCCAGCAGCCCGGGGACAGGGACTAGCAATCAGCCCCAGCATTTT

d_call: -
clone_size: -
v_call: TRBV27
j_call: TRBJ1-1
cdr3_aa: CASSLGPPGTEAFF
cdr3_nt: TGTGCCAGCAGTCTCGGGCCCCCGGGCACTGAAGCTTTCTTT

d_call: -
clone_size: -
v_call: TRBV6-2/TRBV6-3
j_call: TRBJ1-1
cdr3_aa: CASSWTENTEAFF
cdr3_nt: TGTGCCAGCAGTTGGACGGAGAACACTGAAGCTTTCTTT

d_call: -
clone_size: -
v_call: TRBV2
j_call: TRBJ2-7
cdr3_aa: CASSEAYEQYF
cdr3_nt: TGTGCCAGCAGTGAAGCTTACGAGCAGTACTTC

d_call: -
clone_size: once
v_call: TRBV7-9
j_call: TRBJ1-2
cdr3_aa: CASSLVAYGYTF
cdr3_nt: TGTGCCAGCAGCTTAGTTGCCTATGGCTACACCTTC

d_call: -
clone_size: -
v_call: TRBV3-1/TRBV3-2
j_call: TRBJ1-2
cdr3_aa: CASSRGAGGYGYTF
cdr3_nt: TGTGCCAGCAGCCGTGGAGCCGGGGGATATGGCTACACCTTC

d_call: TRBD1
clone_size: -
v_call: TRBV3-1/TRBV3-2
j_call: TRBJ1-5
cdr3_aa: CASSSGQFNQPQHF
cdr3_nt: TGTGCCAGCAGCTCGGGACAGTTTAATCAGCCCCAGCATTTT